This TCR beta chain was sequenced in a study of blood T cells in healthy people across ages. Points from the study as a whole: Age advanced and TCR beta diversity per million T cells fell, roughly linearly. TCR beta diversity was tightly associated with the proportion of naive T cells.

Germline V gene sequence: CDR1 MGHDK, CDR2 SYGVNS. This CDR3 has 18 residues. V shed 2 bases and J 4 bases; nucleotides not matched to a gene: 16. Comment on this clonotype: The antigen is unknown.

Primers used in a second PCR of about 6 to 12 cycles were a sample-barcoded 5' primer and a J-beta primer mix. One entry per CDR3 protein, called by TCRdb with MiXCR from the 5' RACE reads. The table shows approximately 690,000 distinct CDR3 sequences, with roughly 41% occurring only once. The chain employs TRBV25-1 and TRBJ1-2; 7 bases are a match to TRBD1. The receptor comes from a man older than 75 in good health. Sample: blood. This CDR3 reads CASSEALEVGGRSYGYTF. CDR3 sequence (DNA): TGTGCCAGCAGTGAAGCGCTCGAGGTAGGGGGCCGAAGCTATGGCTACACCTTC.